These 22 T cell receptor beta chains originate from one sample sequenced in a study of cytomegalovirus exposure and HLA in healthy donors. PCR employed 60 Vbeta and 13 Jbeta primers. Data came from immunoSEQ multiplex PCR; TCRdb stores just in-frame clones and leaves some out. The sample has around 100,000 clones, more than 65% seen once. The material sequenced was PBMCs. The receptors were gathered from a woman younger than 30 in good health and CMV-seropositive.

This CDR3 reads CASSISTGSIPGYTF. The CDR3 DNA is TGTGCCAGTAGTATATCGACAGGGTCCATCCCTGGCTACACCTTC. This chain uses TRBV19 with TRBJ1-2, with 7 bases aligning to TRBD1. The CDR3 consists of 15 residues. Germline-derived CDR1 and CDR2 are LNHDA and SQIVND (reference sequence). With V trimmed by 2 bases and J by 7 bases, 10 bases remained unmatched.

DNA for the CDR3: TGTGCCAGCTCACCAAACCCCGGGTTCTACGAGCAGTACTTC. It yields the protein CASSPNPGFYEQYF. V gene TRBV18 combines with J gene TRBJ2-7; D is unresolved. Germline V gives CDR1 KGHSH, CDR2 LQKENI. This CDR3 has 14 residues. The V and J ends lost 2 bases and 3 bases respectively, with 11 bases between them.

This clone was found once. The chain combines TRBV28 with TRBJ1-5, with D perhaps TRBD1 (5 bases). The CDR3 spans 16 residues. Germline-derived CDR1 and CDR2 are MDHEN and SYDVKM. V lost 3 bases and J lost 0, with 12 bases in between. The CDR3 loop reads CASSLRGVNSNQPQHF. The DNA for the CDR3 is TGTGCCAGCAGTTTGCGGGGGGTGAATAGCAATCAGCCCCAGCATTTT.

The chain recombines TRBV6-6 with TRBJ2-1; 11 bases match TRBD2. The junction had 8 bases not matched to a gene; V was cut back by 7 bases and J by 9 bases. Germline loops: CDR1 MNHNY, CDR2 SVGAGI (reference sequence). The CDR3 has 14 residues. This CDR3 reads CASNLSGRAFEQFF. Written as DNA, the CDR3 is TGTGCCAGCAACCTTAGCGGGAGGGCGTTTGAGCAGTTCTTC.

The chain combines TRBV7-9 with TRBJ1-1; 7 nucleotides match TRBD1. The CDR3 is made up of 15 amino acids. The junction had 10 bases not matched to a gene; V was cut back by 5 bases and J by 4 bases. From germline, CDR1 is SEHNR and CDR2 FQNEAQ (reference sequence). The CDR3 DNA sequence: TGTGCCAGCAGCCCTCCGAACAGGGGCCCCACTGAAGCTTTCTTT. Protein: CASSPPNRGPTEAFF.

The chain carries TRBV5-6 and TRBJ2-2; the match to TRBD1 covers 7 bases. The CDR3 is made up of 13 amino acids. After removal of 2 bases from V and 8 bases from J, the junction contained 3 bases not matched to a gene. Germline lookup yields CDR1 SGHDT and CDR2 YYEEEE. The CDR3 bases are TGTGCCAGCAGCTTAGAGGACAGGGGGGAGCTGTTTTTT. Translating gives CASSLEDRGELFF.

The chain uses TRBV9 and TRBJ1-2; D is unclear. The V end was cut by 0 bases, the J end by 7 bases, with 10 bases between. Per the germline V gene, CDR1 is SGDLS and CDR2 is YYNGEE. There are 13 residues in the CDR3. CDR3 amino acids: CASSVGGKRGYTF. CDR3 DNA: TGTGCCAGCAGCGTAGGAGGGAAGCGTGGCTACACCTTC.

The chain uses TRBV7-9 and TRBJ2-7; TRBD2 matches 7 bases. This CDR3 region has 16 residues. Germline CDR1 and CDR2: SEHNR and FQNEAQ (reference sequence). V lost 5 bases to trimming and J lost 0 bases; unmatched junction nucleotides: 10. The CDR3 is CASSPSQRDRSYEQYF. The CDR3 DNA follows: TGTGCCAGCAGCCCCAGCCAGCGGGACCGCTCCTACGAGCAGTACTTC.

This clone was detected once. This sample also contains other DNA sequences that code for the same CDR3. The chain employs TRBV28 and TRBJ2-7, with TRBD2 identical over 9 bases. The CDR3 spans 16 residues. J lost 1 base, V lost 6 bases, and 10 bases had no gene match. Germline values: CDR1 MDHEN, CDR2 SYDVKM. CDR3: CASRTSLLAGSYEQYF. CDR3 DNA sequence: TGTGCCAGCAGGACCTCTCTCCTAGCGGGATCCTACGAGCAGTACTTC.

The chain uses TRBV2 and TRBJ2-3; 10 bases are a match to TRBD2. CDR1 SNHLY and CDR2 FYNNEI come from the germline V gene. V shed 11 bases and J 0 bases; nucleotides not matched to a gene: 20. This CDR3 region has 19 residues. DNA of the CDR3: TGTGCCTCTATCCGGACCGCTAGCGGGAGCGTTCCTAGCACAGATACGCAGTATTTT. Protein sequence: CASIRTASGSVPSTDTQYF.

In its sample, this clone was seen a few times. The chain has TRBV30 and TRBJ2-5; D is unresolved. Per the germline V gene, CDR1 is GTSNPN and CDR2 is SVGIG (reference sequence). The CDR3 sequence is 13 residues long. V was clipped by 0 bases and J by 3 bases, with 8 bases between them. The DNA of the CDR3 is TGTGCCTGGAGTGTACGGGTTAAAGAGACCCAGTACTTC. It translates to CAWSVRVKETQYF. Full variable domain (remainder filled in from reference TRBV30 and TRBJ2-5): SQTIHQWPATLVQPVGSPLSLECTVEGTSNPNLYWYRQAAGRGLQLLFYSVGIGQISSEVPQNLSASRPQDRQFILSSKKLLLSDSGFYLCAWSVRVKETQYFGPGTRLLVL.

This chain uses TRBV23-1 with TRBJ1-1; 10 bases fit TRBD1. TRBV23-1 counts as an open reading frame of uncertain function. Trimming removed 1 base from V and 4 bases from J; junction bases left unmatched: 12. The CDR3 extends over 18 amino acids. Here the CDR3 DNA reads TGCGCCAGCAGTCAATTGCCTGACAGGGGGCCGACTCGCACTGAAGCTTTCTTT. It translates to CASSQLPDRGPTRTEAFF.

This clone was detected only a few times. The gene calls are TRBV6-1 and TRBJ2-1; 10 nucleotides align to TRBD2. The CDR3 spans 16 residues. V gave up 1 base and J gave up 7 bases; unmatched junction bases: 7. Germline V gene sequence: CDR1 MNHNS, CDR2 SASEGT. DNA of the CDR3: TGTGCCAGCAGTGAAGAGGCTAGCGGGAGTTTAAATGAGCAGTTCTTC. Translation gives CASSEEASGSLNEQFF.

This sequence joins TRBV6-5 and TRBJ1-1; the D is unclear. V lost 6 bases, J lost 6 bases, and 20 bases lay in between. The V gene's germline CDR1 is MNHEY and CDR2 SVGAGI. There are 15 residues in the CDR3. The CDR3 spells CASRMYPGPGAEAFF. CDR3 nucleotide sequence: TGTGCCAGCAGAATGTATCCGGGTCCGGGAGCTGAAGCTTTCTTT.

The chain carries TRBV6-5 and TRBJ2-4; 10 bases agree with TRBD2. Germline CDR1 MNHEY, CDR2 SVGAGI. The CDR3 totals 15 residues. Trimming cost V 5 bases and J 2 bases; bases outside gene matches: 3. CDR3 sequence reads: CASSALAGPKNIQYF. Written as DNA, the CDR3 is TGTGCCAGCAGTGCACTAGCGGGGCCCAAAAACATTCAGTACTTC.

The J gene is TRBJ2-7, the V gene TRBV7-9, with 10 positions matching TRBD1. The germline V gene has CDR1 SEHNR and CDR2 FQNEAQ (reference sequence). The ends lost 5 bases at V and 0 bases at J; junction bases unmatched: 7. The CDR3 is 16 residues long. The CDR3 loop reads CASSAPGQGLSYEQYF. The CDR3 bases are TGTGCCAGCAGCGCGCCGGGACAGGGGCTCTCCTACGAGCAGTACTTC.

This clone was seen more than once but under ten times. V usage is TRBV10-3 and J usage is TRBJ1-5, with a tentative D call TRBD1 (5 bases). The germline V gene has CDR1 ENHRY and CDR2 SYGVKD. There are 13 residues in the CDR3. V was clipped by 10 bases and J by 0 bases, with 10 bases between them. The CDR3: CATRQNSNQPQHF. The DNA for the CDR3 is TGTGCCACCCGACAGAATAGCAATCAGCCCCAGCATTTT.

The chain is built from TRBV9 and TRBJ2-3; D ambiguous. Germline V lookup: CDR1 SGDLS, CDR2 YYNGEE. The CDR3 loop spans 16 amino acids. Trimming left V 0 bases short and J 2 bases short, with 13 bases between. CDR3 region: CASSVAGESSTDTQYF. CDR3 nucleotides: TGTGCCAGCAGCGTAGCAGGCGAATCTTCCACAGATACGCAGTATTTT.

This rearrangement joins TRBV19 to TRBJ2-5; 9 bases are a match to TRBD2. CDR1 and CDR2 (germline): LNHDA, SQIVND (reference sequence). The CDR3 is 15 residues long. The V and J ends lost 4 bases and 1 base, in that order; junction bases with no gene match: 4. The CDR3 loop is CASSKLAGAQETQYF. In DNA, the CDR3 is TGTGCCAGTAGTAAACTAGCGGGCGCCCAAGAGACCCAGTACTTC.

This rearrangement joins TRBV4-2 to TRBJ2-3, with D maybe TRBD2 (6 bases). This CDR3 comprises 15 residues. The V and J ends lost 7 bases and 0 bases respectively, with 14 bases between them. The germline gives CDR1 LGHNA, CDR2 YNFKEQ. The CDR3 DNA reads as TGTGCCAGCAACTCGAACAGCGGGAGCACAGATACGCAGTATTTT. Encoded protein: CASNSNSGSTDTQYF.

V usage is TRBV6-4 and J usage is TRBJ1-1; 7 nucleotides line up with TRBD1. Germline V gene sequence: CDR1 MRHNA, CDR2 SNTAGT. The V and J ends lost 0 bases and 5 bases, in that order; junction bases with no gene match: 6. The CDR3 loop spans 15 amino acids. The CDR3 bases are TGTGCCAGCAGTGACTCGGAGGGGGCCGGGACTGAAGCTTTCTTT. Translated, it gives CASSDSEGAGTEAFF.

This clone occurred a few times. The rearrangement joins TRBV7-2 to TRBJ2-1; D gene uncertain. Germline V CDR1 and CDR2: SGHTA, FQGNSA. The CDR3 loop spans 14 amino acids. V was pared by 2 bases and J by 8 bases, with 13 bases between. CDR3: CASSLMIGSDEQFF. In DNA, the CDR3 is TGTGCCAGCAGCTTAATGATCGGGTCCGATGAGCAGTTCTTC.